Presented here are 28 T cell receptor beta chains from one specimen sequenced in a study of T-cell memory formation after mild COVID-19. One entry per CDR3 protein, called by TCRdb with MiXCR from the 5' RACE reads. There are 250,000 to 300,000 distinct CDR3 sequences in the sample; more than 15% occur only once, and around a fifth lies in the top ten. Sequenced sample: PBMCs or a T cell subset sorted from them (not recorded which). Receptor source: a man younger than 30 who had mild COVID-19 (a few samples of this study predate the infection). Cell type and time point are not known.

V is TRBV6-5 and J is TRBJ1-2, with no clear D. The CDR3 runs to 13 residues. The germline V gene has CDR1 MNHEY and CDR2 SVGAGI. Trimming stripped 2 bases from V and 6 bases from J, with 10 bases between. The chain's CDR3 is CASSYRLANGYTF. DNA for the CDR3: TGTGCCAGCAGTTACAGGCTCGCCAATGGCTACACCTTC.

This clonotype was counted only a few times. The rearrangement links TRBV29-1 to TRBJ1-4; TRBD1 matches at 7 bases. V trimming: 7 bases; J trimming: 5 bases; junction bases outside the gene matches: 7. Germline CDR1 is SQVTM and CDR2 is ANQGSEA. There are 13 residues in the CDR3. The CDR3 DNA sequence: TGCAGCGCCGCGGGACAGACCAATGAAAAACTGTTTTTT. This codes for CSAAGQTNEKLFF. The variable domain in full, with the rest retrieved from reference TRBV29-1 and TRBJ1-4, is SAVISQKPSRDICQRGTSLTIQCQVDSQVTMMFWYRQQPGQSLTLIATANQGSEATYESGFVIDKFPISRPNLTFSTLTVSNMSPEDSSIYLCSAAGQTNEKLFFGSGTQLSVL.

This clonotype came up a few times. The chain combines TRBV24-1 with TRBJ1-5; 7 nucleotides line up with TRBD1. Germline V CDR1 and CDR2: KGHDR, SFDVKD. The CDR3 spans 18 residues. V was clipped by 8 bases and J by 5 bases; unmatched bases: 20. CDR3 amino acids: CATNDSKQGRGTYQPQHF. DNA for the CDR3: TGTGCCACCAACGATTCCAAACAGGGGAGGGGAACTTATCAGCCCCAGCATTTT.

This chain uses TRBV12-3 or TRBV12-4 with TRBJ2-3; D is possibly TRBD1 (8 bases). V was cut by 7 bases and J by 4 bases, with 18 bases left in between. The CDR3 consists of 15 residues. The CDR3 region has the DNA TGTGCCAGCACTGCCGGACAGGGAGGGCCAGATACGCAGTATTTT. As protein: CASTAGQGGPDTQYF.

This clonotype was counted between two and nine times. The chain combines TRBV5-5 with TRBJ2-3; 8 bases are a match to TRBD2. Germline CDR1 and CDR2: SGHKS and YYEKEE (reference sequence). After removal of 4 bases from V and 4 bases from J, the junction contained 2 bases not matched to a gene. The CDR3 totals 13 residues. The CDR3 DNA reads as TGTGCCAGCAGCCCGGGGGGGGCAGATACGCAGTATTTT. Translating it yields CASSPGGADTQYF.

The V call is TRBV2, the J call TRBJ1-5; TRBD1 aligns across 7 bases. Germline V lookup: CDR1 SNHLY, CDR2 FYNNEI. The CDR3 contains 14 residues. V lost 6 bases and J lost 11; bases outside the gene matches: 13. The CDR3 DNA follows: TGTGCCAGCAGAGACAGGGCTCTGCAATCGGCCCAGCATTTT. Protein: CASRDRALQSAQHF.

Ten or more counts support this clonotype. The chain has TRBV7-9 and TRBJ1-1; D possibly corresponds to TRBD1 (5 bases). Germline V gene sequence: CDR1 SEHNR, CDR2 FQNEAQ (reference sequence). This CDR3 has 14 amino acids. V lost 7 bases and J lost 7, with 19 bases in between. CDR3 protein: CASTTPGVGYEAFF. The CDR3 DNA reads as TGTGCCAGCACCACCCCGGGGGTCGGGTATGAAGCTTTCTTT. Full variable domain (outside the CDR3, taken from reference TRBV7-9 and TRBJ1-1): DTGVSQNPRHKITKRGQNVTFRCDPISEHNRLYWYRQTLGQGPEFLTYFQNEAQLEKSRLLSDRFSAERPKGSFSTLEIQRTEQGDSAMYLCASTTPGVGYEAFFGQGTRLTVV.

The chain links TRBV24-1 to TRBJ2-3; D is possibly TRBD2 (6 bases). The CDR3 sequence is 13 residues long. The V end was cut by 7 bases, the J end by 3 bases, with 10 bases between. Germline CDR1 reads KGHDR; CDR2 reads SFDVKD. The CDR3 sequence: CATRGRGTDTQYF. As DNA, the CDR3 is TGTGCCACCAGGGGGCGGGGAACAGATACGCAGTATTTT.

The V call is TRBV29-1, the J call TRBJ1-6, with D perhaps TRBD1 (6 bases). V was trimmed by 6 bases and J by 4 bases, leaving 10 bases between them. This CDR3 is built from 13 residues. Looked up from germline, CDR1 is SQVTM and CDR2 is ANQGSEA. The CDR3 protein is CSVARGYNSPLHF. The CDR3 DNA follows: TGCAGCGTCGCCAGGGGATATAATTCACCCCTCCACTTT.

The V and J genes are TRBV7-2 and TRBJ2-7; TRBD2 matches at 12 bases. Per the germline V gene, CDR1 is SGHTA and CDR2 is FQGNSA. J was trimmed by 5 bases and V by 5 bases; bases with no gene match: 4. The CDR3 runs 14 residues. DNA for the CDR3: TGTGCCAGCAGCCCTAGCGGGGGGGCCCACGAGCAGTACTTC. Protein product: CASSPSGGAHEQYF. Filled out from reference TRBV7-2 and TRBJ2-7, the complete variable domain reads GAGVSQSPSNKVTEKGKDVELRCDPISGHTALYWYRQSLGQGLEFLIYFQGNSAPDKSGLPSDRFSAERTGGSVSTLTIQRTQQEDSAVYLCASSPSGGAHEQYFGPGTRLTVT.

This clonotype showed up just once. Its ends do not fully match the called genes, so a read error is possible. The chain is built from TRBV20-1 and TRBJ2-5; 13 nucleotides line up with TRBD2. This CDR3 is built from 14 residues. Looked up from germline, CDR1 is DFQATT and CDR2 is SNEGSKA (reference sequence). The CDR3 nucleotides are TGCAGTGCTAGAGCCCCACTAGCGGGGGGGCCCTTATATTTC. This codes for CSARAPLAGGPLYF.

J is TRBJ2-2 and V is TRBV28; 11 bases are a match to TRBD2. Trimming at V came to 6 bases and at J to 0 bases, leaving 3 bases not matched to a gene. The CDR3 length is 16 residues. Germline V CDR1 and CDR2: MDHEN, SYDVKM. CDR3 residues: CASSRLAGTNTGELFF. As DNA, the CDR3 is TGTGCCAGCAGCAGACTAGCGGGGACGAACACCGGGGAGCTGTTTTTT.

The sample holds many counts of this clonotype. V gene TRBV14 combines with J gene TRBJ2-2, with 7 bases lining up with TRBD2. This CDR3 contains 17 residues. Germline V gives CDR1 SGHDN, CDR2 FVKESK. The V gene end was trimmed by 1 base and the J gene end by 4 bases; junction bases not matched to a gene: 9. The CDR3 loop reads CASSQGPRGRLTGELFF. The CDR3 nucleotides are TGTGCCAGCAGCCAAGGCCCGCGGGGGAGGCTCACCGGGGAGCTGTTTTTT. Together with reference TRBV14 and TRBJ2-2, the CDR3 gives the full variable domain: EAGVTQFPSHSVIEKGQTVTLRCDPISGHDNLYWYRRVMGKEIKFLLHFVKESKQDESGMPNNRFLAERTGGTYSTLKVQPAELEDSGVYFCASSQGPRGRLTGELFFGEGSRLTVL.

This clonotype was counted only a few times. V gene TRBV6-6 combines with J gene TRBJ1-5; TRBD1 matches at 9 bases. CDR3 length: 14 residues. The ends lost 4 bases at V and 6 bases at J; junction bases unmatched: 4. Germline-derived CDR1 and CDR2 are MNHNY and SVGAGI (reference sequence). The CDR3 nucleotides read TGTGCCAGCAGTTTCCCGGGACAGGGTCAGCCCCAGCATTTT. Its protein product is CASSFPGQGQPQHF.

This clonotype was seen only a few times. The rearrangement links TRBV12-3 or TRBV12-4 to TRBJ2-7, with 11 bases aligning to TRBD1. CDR3 length: 14 residues. The V segment lost 6 bases and the J segment 3 bases; nucleotides outside the gene matches: 4. The CDR3 DNA is TGTGCCAGCAGGACCGGGACAGGGGGCTACGAGCAGTACTTC. This translates into CASRTGTGGYEQYF.

This clonotype was observed at least ten times. This chain uses TRBV6-2 or TRBV6-3 with TRBJ1-1; D not certain. The CDR3 contains 14 residues. The V gene lost 6 bases and the J gene lost 7 bases, with 18 bases spanning the gap. Per germline, CDR1 MNHEY and CDR2 SVGEGT. The CDR3 loop is CASSHALFRGEAFF. Written as DNA, the CDR3 is TGTGCCAGCAGCCATGCCTTGTTCAGAGGTGAAGCTTTCTTT.

CDR3 amino acids: CASSRLGTGELFF. In DNA form, the CDR3 reads TGTGCCAGCAGCCGTCTGGGGACCGGGGAGCTGTTTTTT. J is TRBJ2-2 and V is TRBV7-2; D call uncertain. Germline V gene data show CDR1 as SGHTA and CDR2 as FQGNSA. V lost 5 bases, J lost 5 bases, and 9 bases lay in between. The CDR3 has 13 amino acids. Combining the CDR3 with reference TRBV7-2 and TRBJ2-2 gives the whole variable domain GAGVSQSPSNKVTEKGKDVELRCDPISGHTALYWYRQSLGQGLEFLIYFQGNSAPDKSGLPSDRFSAERTGGSVSTLTIQRTQQEDSAVYLCASSRLGTGELFFGEGSRLTVL.

The chain combines TRBV10-2 with TRBJ1-1; D may be TRBD1 (5 bases). Germline loops: CDR1 WSHSY, CDR2 SAAADI. This CDR3 region has 15 residues. V was pared by 2 bases and J by 5 bases, with 15 bases between. DNA of the CDR3: TGCGCCAGCAGTGAGCACCGGGGACTGGGGACTGAAGCTTTCTTT. Its protein is CASSEHRGLGTEAFF.

This clonotype was recorded only once. The chain couples TRBV2 to TRBJ2-3, with D possibly being TRBD1 (5 bases). The germline V gene encodes CDR1 SNHLY and CDR2 FYNNEI. The CDR3 consists of 15 residues. Trimming cost V 4 bases and J 2 bases, with 13 bases left between them. The CDR3 nucleotides read TGTGCCAGCAGTGTGTTATCAGGGTACACAGATACGCAGTATTTT. It translates to CASSVLSGYTDTQYF. The full variable domain, with the rest looked up from reference TRBV2 and TRBJ2-3, is EPEVTQTPSHQVTQMGQEVILRCVPISNHLYFYWYRQILGQKVEFLVSFYNNEISEKSEIFDDQFSVERPDGSNFTLKIRSTKLEDSAMYFCASSVLSGYTDTQYFGPGTRLTVL.

The CDR3 DNA reads as TGTGCCACCAGCGGAGTTGGGATTATCGGAGGCTACACCTTC. Its protein product is CATSGVGIIGGYTF. J is TRBJ1-2 and V is TRBV15; unclear D gene. Per the germline V gene, CDR1 is LNHNV and CDR2 is YYDKDF (reference sequence). V was cut by 5 bases and J by 8 bases, with 18 bases left in between. The CDR3 has 14 amino acids.

The rearrangement joins TRBV12-3 or TRBV12-4 to TRBJ2-1, with 7 bases matching TRBD1. The V gene end was trimmed by 6 bases and the J gene end by 0 bases; junction bases not matched to a gene: 5. The CDR3 covers 15 residues. The CDR3 loop is CASRPRDSSYNEQFF. The DNA of the CDR3 is TGTGCCAGCAGACCCCGGGACAGCTCCTACAATGAGCAGTTCTTC.

The chain carries TRBV7-6 and TRBJ2-1; D not certain. From germline, CDR1 is SGHVS and CDR2 FNYEAQ. Trimming left V 3 bases short and J 10 bases short, with 7 bases between. The CDR3 is 11 amino acids. The CDR3 protein is CASSLRREQFF. CDR3 nucleotides: TGTGCCAGCAGCTTGAGGCGGGAGCAGTTCTTC. Together with reference TRBV7-6 and TRBJ2-1, the CDR3 gives the full variable domain: GAGVSQSPRYKVTKRGQDVALRCDPISGHVSLYWYRQALGQGPEFLTYFNYEAQQDKSGLPNDRFSAERPEGSISTLTIQRTEQRDSAMYRCASSLRREQFFGPGTRLTVL.

This clonotype was picked up a small number of times. The J gene is TRBJ2-3, the V gene TRBV28; D gene ambiguous. The germline V gene encodes CDR1 MDHEN and CDR2 SYDVKM. The CDR3 contains 14 residues. Trimming cost V 6 bases and J 0 bases, with 10 bases left between them. Here the CDR3 DNA reads TGTGCCAGCAGCGTGACACCAAGCACAGATACGCAGTATTTT. Translation: CASSVTPSTDTQYF.

This chain joins TRBV7-9 and TRBJ2-6, with D unresolved. V lost 4 bases and J lost 4, with 14 bases in between. In germline, CDR1 is SEHNR, CDR2 FQNEAQ (reference sequence). The CDR3 is 16 amino acids. The CDR3: CASSSNLALGANVLTF. CDR3 DNA: TGTGCCAGCAGCTCAAATTTAGCTCTGGGGGCCAACGTCCTGACTTTC.

This clonotype has more than one count but fewer than ten. CDR3 sequence reads: CASSFGAGGYTEAFF. The CDR3 bases are TGTGCCAGCAGCTTCGGCGCAGGGGGTTACACTGAAGCTTTCTTT. V and J are TRBV7-2 and TRBJ1-1; 7 nucleotides agree with TRBD1. The trim removed 3 bases at V and 3 bases at J, leaving 7 bases unmatched. CDR1 is SGHTA, CDR2 FQGNSA, per germline. CDR3 length: 15 amino acids.

This sequence joins TRBV2 and TRBJ2-7; 11 bases map to TRBD1. Looked up from germline, CDR1 is SNHLY and CDR2 is FYNNEI. After removal of 10 bases from V and 5 bases from J, the junction contained 7 bases not matched to a gene. This CDR3 is 13 amino acids long. The CDR3 sequence: CANGQGAINEQYF. CDR3 nucleotide sequence: TGTGCCAACGGACAGGGGGCGATCAACGAGCAGTACTTC.

This clonotype turned up a few times. This rearrangement joins TRBV3-1 to TRBJ2-1, with 7 bases matching TRBD2. The CDR3 covers 16 residues. V shed 4 bases and J 0 bases; nucleotides not matched to a gene: 6. Germline CDR1 is LGHDT and CDR2 is YNNKEL (reference sequence). In DNA, the CDR3 is TGTGCCAGCAGCCGGATGGGGGGGAGCTCCTACAATGAGCAGTTCTTC. Translation gives CASSRMGGSSYNEQFF.

This clonotype showed up just a few times. J is TRBJ1-1 and V is TRBV5-6, with 7 bases that match TRBD1. Germline V lookup: CDR1 SGHDT, CDR2 YYEEEE. V was clipped by 3 bases and J by 2 bases; unmatched bases: 4. The CDR3 runs to 14 residues. CDR3 nucleotide sequence: TGTGCCAGCAGCTCTTACAGGGGAAACACTGAAGCTTTCTTT. Amino acids: CASSSYRGNTEAFF. Full variable domain (rest looked up from reference TRBV5-6 and TRBJ1-1): DAGVTQSPTHLIKTRGQQVTLRCSPKSGHDTVSWYQQALGQGPQFIFQYYEEEERQRGNFPDRFSGHQFPNYSSELNVNALLLGDSALYLCASSSYRGNTEAFFGQGTRLTVV.